This TCR beta chain was retrieved from a study of molecular identifiers for immune sequencing clone quantification. There are 11 residues in the CDR3. Per germline, CDR1 SGDLS and CDR2 YYNGEE. Via MiXCR, TCRdb re-called the PCR reads, giving one row per CDR3 protein. The sample contains about 320,000 distinct CDR3 sequences, about 22% of which appear only once. This sequence was found in a human donor in good health. Some libraries in this study had Jurkat cell RNA spiked in. The chain joins TRBV9 to TRBJ2-3, with TRBD2 as a possible D gene (6 bases). Sample: naive CD8+ T cells from blood, with Jurkat cell RNA spiked in. Specified subset: FACS-sorted CD8+CD4-CCR7+CD45RA+ naive T cells. The CDR3 loop is CEAGNADTQYF. In DNA form, the CDR3 reads TGTGAGGCGGGAAACGCAGATACGCAGTATTTT. The full variable domain, rest sourced from reference TRBV9 and TRBJ2-3, is DSGVTQTPKHLITATGQRVTLRCSPRSGDLSVYWYQQSLDQGLQFLIQYYNGEERAKGNILERFSAQQFPDLHSELNLSSLELGDSALYFCEAGNADTQYFGPGTRLTVL.